These T cell receptor beta chains were read from a single sample in a study of Ad26.COV2.S vaccination and SARS-CoV-2 variants. The repertoire was sequenced with immunoSEQ multiplex PCR; TCRdb's copy has only in-frame clones and lacks some. This table holds about 390,000 clones, over 80% found once. This specimen consisted of peripheral blood, obtained in a trial of Ad26.COV2.S vaccine versus placebo. These receptors all stem from a person between 18 and 65 years old who received the Ad26.COV2.S COVID-19 vaccine or a placebo. The CDR3 runs from the conserved cysteine through the conserved F or W. The D gene is left open where the match is weak. Not every row has a clone size; where given, it reads once, few, many or a size class.

once,TRBV2,TRBJ1-4,.,TGTGCCAGCAGTAGGCCGCCTAATGAAAAACTGTTTTTT,CASSRPPNEKLFF
.,TRBV5-4,TRBJ2-4,.,TGTGCCAGCGGGAATGGGGGCATAGCCAAAAACATTCAGTACTTC,CASGNGGIAKNIQYF
.,TRBV11-2,TRBJ1-1,TRBD1,TGTGCCAGCAGCGTACTCAGGGGGCGGGGAACTGAAGCTTTCTTT,CASSVLRGRGTEAFF
.,TRBV19,TRBJ1-3,.,TGTGCCAGTATTCGACAGTTCGATGGAAACACCATATATTTT,CASIRQFDGNTIYF
.,TRBV5-8,TRBJ2-3,.,TGTGCCAGCAGCAAGGCGAAGGGCCTTACCCCAGATACGCAGTATTTT,CASSKAKGLTPDTQYF
.,TRBV7-9,TRBJ2-1,.,TGTGCCAGCAGTGGACGGGTGAAACCGAGCTCCTACAATGAGCAGTTCTTC,CASSGRVKPSSYNEQFF
.,TRBV19,TRBJ2-3,.,TGTGCCAGTAGTCTCCAACCGGGATTTGAGACAGATACGCAGTATTTT,CASSLQPGFETDTQYF
.,TRBV30,TRBJ1-4,.,TGTGCCTGGAGTGTACGATCGGGACGTGAAAAACTGTTTTTT,CAWSVRSGREKLFF
.,TRBV27,TRBJ1-1,.,TGTGCCAGCAGAGAAGGCCTATCGGGGGACGAGGCTGAAGCTTTCTTT,CASREGLSGDEAEAFF
.,TRBV25-1,TRBJ2-1,TRBD1,TGTGCCAGCAGGCGTCCCGGGACAGGGATTGAGCAGTTCTTC,CASRRPGTGIEQFF
.,TRBV19,TRBJ1-1,.,TGTGCCAGTAGTTGGACAGACGACACTGAAGCTTTCTTT,CASSWTDDTEAFF
once,TRBV3-1/TRBV3-2,TRBJ2-1,.,TGTGCCAGCAGCCAATTTGGCCCTGACGTACTCAATGAGCAGTTCTTC,CASSQFGPDVLNEQFF
.,TRBV5-1,TRBJ1-1,TRBD1,TGCGCCAGCAGCCTTCCGACAGGGGCGGGCGCTGAAGCTTTCTTT,CASSLPTGAGAEAFF
.,TRBV6-1,TRBJ1-4,.,TGTGCCAGCAGCGGACGGAATAATGAAAAACTGTTTTTT,CASSGRNNEKLFF
once,TRBV10-2,TRBJ1-2,.,TGCGCCAGCAGTGAGGACAGGAACTATGGCTACACCTTC,CASSEDRNYGYTF
.,TRBV11-2,TRBJ2-7,.,TGTGCCAGCAGCTTAAGGGTTACCGACGAGCAGTACTTC,CASSLRVTDEQYF
.,TRBV19,TRBJ1-3,.,TGTGCCACCCGGGACCCCGGGCCTGGAAACACCATATATTTT,CATRDPGPGNTIYF
.,TRBV3-1/TRBV3-2,TRBJ2-1,.,TGTGCCAGCAGCCTCTACAATGAGCAGTTCTTC,CASSLYNEQFF
.,TRBV19,TRBJ1-2,.,TGTGCCAGTAGTATAGGTTACAGCCCTGTGTACGGCTACACCTTC,CASSIGYSPVYGYTF
few,TRBV30,TRBJ1-2,.,TGTGCCCTGACAGGAGGTGGCTATGGCTACACCTTC,CALTGGGYGYTF
.,TRBV19,TRBJ1-1,.,TGTGCCAGTAGTGGGGGCAGGGTCATGAACACTGAAGCTTTCTTT,CASSGGRVMNTEAFF
.,TRBV18,TRBJ1-6,.,TGTGCCAGCTCACCGGTCAGGGAGCGTAATTCACCCCTCCACTTT,CASSPVRERNSPLHF
.,TRBV3-1/TRBV3-2,TRBJ2-1,TRBD2,TGTGCCAGCAGCCTCGGGCGGGGGGCCTACAATGAGCAGTTCTTC,CASSLGRGAYNEQFF
.,TRBV7-7,TRBJ2-1,TRBD2,TGTGCCAGCAGCCCGGGGACTAGCGGGGCCTACAATGAGCAGTTCTTC,CASSPGTSGAYNEQFF
.,TRBV18,TRBJ2-7,TRBD1,TGTGCCAGCTCACCGGGACAGCGTAGCTCCTACGAGCAGTACTTC,CASSPGQRSSYEQYF
.,TRBV4-3,TRBJ2-3,.,TGCGCCAGCAGCCAAGGAGGAAGCACAGATACGCAGTATTTT,CASSQGGSTDTQYF
.,TRBV7-6,TRBJ1-5,.,TGTGCCAGCAGTCCCATCTACAATCAGCCCCAGCATTTT,CASSPIYNQPQHF
.,TRBV6-5,TRBJ1-5,.,TGTGCCAGCAGTAGCGCCCGGACGACTCAGCCCCAGCATTTT,CASSSARTTQPQHF
once,TRBV9,TRBJ2-7,.,TGTGCCAGCAGCGTTGATTCGGACTACGAGCAGTACTTC,CASSVDSDYEQYF
.,TRBV4-3,TRBJ2-5,TRBD2,TGCGCCAGCAGCCAAGGGACTAGCGGATACCAAGAGACCCAGTACTTC,CASSQGTSGYQETQYF
.,TRBV19,TRBJ1-2,TRBD1,TGTGCCAGTAGTATAAGCCCGACCGGGACAGGAGGGTCCGGCTACACCTTC,CASSISPTGTGGSGYTF